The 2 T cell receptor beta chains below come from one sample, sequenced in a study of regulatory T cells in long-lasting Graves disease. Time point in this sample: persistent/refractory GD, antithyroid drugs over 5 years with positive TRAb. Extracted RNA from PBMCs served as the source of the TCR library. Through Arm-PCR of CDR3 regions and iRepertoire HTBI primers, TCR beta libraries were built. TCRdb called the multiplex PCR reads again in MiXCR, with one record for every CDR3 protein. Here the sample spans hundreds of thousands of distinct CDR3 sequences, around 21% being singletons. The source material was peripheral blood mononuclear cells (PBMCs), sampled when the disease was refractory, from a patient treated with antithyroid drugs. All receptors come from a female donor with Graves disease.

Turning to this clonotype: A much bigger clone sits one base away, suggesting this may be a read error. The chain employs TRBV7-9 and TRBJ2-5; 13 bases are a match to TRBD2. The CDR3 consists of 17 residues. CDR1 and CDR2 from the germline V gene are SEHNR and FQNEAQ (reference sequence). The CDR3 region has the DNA TGTACCAGCAGCTCTTCTACTAGCGGGAGGGCTGGTGAGACCCAGTACTTC. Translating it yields CTSSSSTSGRAGETQYF. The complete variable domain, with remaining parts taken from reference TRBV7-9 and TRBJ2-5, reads DTGVSQNPRHKITKRGQNVTFRCDPISEHNRLYWYRQTLGQGPEFLTYFQNEAQLEKSRLLSDRFSAERPKGSFSTLEIQRTEQGDSAMYLCTSSSSTSGRAGETQYFGPGTRLLVL.

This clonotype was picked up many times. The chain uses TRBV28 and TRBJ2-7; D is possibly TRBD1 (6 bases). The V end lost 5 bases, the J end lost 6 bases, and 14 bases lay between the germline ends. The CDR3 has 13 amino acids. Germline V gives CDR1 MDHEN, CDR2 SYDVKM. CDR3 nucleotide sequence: TGTGCCAGCAGTCCTAACACAGGGCCCGAGCAGTACTTC. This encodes CASSPNTGPEQYF.